This T cell receptor (beta chain) emerged from a study of early T cells in non-severe SARS-CoV-2 infection. Germline CDR1 is DFQATT and CDR2 is SNEGSKA (reference sequence). Trimming shortened V by 0 bases and J by 6 bases, and 8 bases separated the two germline ends. The length of the CDR3 is 12 residues. MiXCR, applied by TCRdb to the 5' RACE reads, yields one record per CDR3 protein. The sample shows some 100,000 distinct CDR3 sequences, around 15% of them seen only once. The sample was whole blood. The TCR sequence derives from an adult who was a healthcare worker with PCR-confirmed SARS-CoV-2 infection or an uninfected control (not recorded which). The rearrangement uses TRBV20-1 and TRBJ2-5; D is perhaps TRBD2 (6 bases). The DNA for the CDR3 is TGCAGTGCTAGAGATCGGGGGAAGACCCAGTACTTC. Translated: CSARDRGKTQYF.